The TCR beta chain described here comes from a study of T cells after posttransplantation cyclophosphamide. Overall study results and limits: Recipient CMV seropositivity and CMV reactivation strongly tracked TRB clonality.

A single count supports this clone. What it binds is not known. At the DNA level, this CDR3 is encoded by other sequences in the same sample as well. Sequenced by immunoSEQ multiplex PCR; TCRdb stores in-frame clones only, minus some. The table lists more than 60,000 clones, 90% to 95% of them singletons. The sequenced sample was PBMCs. This TCR came from a woman in her twenties or thirties in good health and a related stem cell transplant donor.

The CDR3 is CASSETGNQPQHF. In DNA, the CDR3 is TGTGCCAGCAGTGAGACGGGCAATCAGCCCCAGCATTTT. The rearrangement uses TRBV6-1 and TRBJ1-5; D unclear. This CDR3 is built from 13 residues. The ends were cut back, 3 bases at V and 2 bases at J, with 5 bases in the middle. Germline V gene sequence: CDR1 MNHNS, CDR2 SASEGT.